The clone carrying this T cell receptor beta chain occurred once. What it binds is unknown. This entry comes from a study of regulatory and conventional T cells in RAG deficiency. About the research overall: Hypomorphic RAG mutations in CID or atypical SCID frequently accompany autoimmunity. Overall study results and limits: Compared with controls, unique Treg TCR beta sequences dropped about 100-fold in Omenn syndrome and CID/AS. Shorter CDR3s in all patient subsets; >80% Treg-Tconv overlap in Omenn. Control T-cell subsets had markedly higher Shannon entropy and lower Simpson indices than RAG-deficient patients.

This CDR3 has 14 amino acids. Per germline, CDR1 MDHEN and CDR2 SYDVKM. Trimming left V 8 bases short and J 4 bases short, with 16 bases between. TCRdb's table, derived via immunoSEQ multiplex PCR, lists solely in-frame clones and lacks some. Here the sample spans some 6,100 clones, 85% to 95% being singletons. The chain couples TRBV28 to TRBJ2-3; D perhaps matches TRBD2 (6 bases). The TCR comes from a human donor with RAG deficiency presenting as severe combined immunodeficiency. The sample consisted of CD8+ T cells sorted from blood. As DNA, the CDR3 is TGTGCCAGCGGGTCGCGGGGTAGGGCAGATACGCAGTATTTT. This encodes CASGSRGRADTQYF.